The 7 T cell receptor beta chains in this list originate from one sample, sequenced in a study of cytomegalovirus exposure and HLA in healthy donors. Both 60 Vbeta primers and 13 Jbeta primers went into the PCR. Some clones are missing from TCRdb's copy, which holds only in-frame ones; the method was immunoSEQ multiplex PCR. The listing records more than 100,000 clones. The specimen sequenced was PBMCs. The receptor set was obtained from a man aged 18 to 29 in good health and CMV-seronegative.

The genes are TRBV6-5 and TRBJ2-7; TRBD2 might be the D (5 bases). This CDR3 is built from 13 residues. V was trimmed by 4 bases and J by 0 bases, leaving 7 bases between them. CDR1 is MNHEY, CDR2 SVGAGI, per germline. CDR3 protein: CASSSGNSYEQYF. CDR3 in DNA: TGTGCCAGCAGTTCCGGGAACTCCTACGAGCAGTACTTC.

This chain links TRBV19 with TRBJ1-2; TRBD1 aligns across 8 bases. V gave up 3 bases and J gave up 4 bases; unmatched junction bases: 7. Germline V gene data show CDR1 as LNHDA and CDR2 as SQIVND (reference sequence). The CDR3 has 15 residues. The DNA of the CDR3 is TGTGCCAGTAGTATTGGACAGGGTGCAATCTATGGCTACACCTTC. Encoded protein: CASSIGQGAIYGYTF.

This sequence joins TRBV7-9 and TRBJ1-1; possible D gene TRBD1, 5 bases. The CDR3 loop spans 15 amino acids. The V gene's germline CDR1 is SEHNR and CDR2 FQNEAQ (reference sequence). The V gene lost 2 bases and the J gene lost 4 bases, with 14 bases spanning the gap. CDR3 sequence: CASSLRSEQGTEAFF. For the CDR3, the DNA is TGTGCCAGCAGCTTACGATCTGAGCAGGGCACTGAAGCTTTCTTT. The complete variable domain, with remaining parts taken from reference TRBV7-9 and TRBJ1-1, reads DTGVSQNPRHKITKRGQNVTFRCDPISEHNRLYWYRQTLGQGPEFLTYFQNEAQLEKSRLLSDRFSAERPKGSFSTLEIQRTEQGDSAMYLCASSLRSEQGTEAFFGQGTRLTVV.

This sequence joins TRBV7-9 and TRBJ2-7; the match to TRBD2 covers 7 bases. J gave up 6 bases and V 1 base, and 6 bases lay outside the gene matches. The CDR3 length is 14 residues. The germline V gene encodes CDR1 SEHNR and CDR2 FQNEAQ (reference sequence). The DNA of the CDR3 is TGTGCCAGCAGCTTAGGGCTAGCGGTTCTCGAGCAGTACTTC. It is translated as CASSLGLAVLEQYF.

The J gene is TRBJ2-7, the V gene TRBV11-2, with D unresolved. The length of the CDR3 is 13 residues. Germline CDR1 reads SGHAT; CDR2 reads FQNNGV. Trimming pared 5 bases from V and 3 bases from J, leaving 11 bases between. CDR3 residues: CASSPRGSYEQYF. The CDR3 nucleotides are TGTGCCAGCAGCCCAAGAGGTAGCTACGAGCAGTACTTC.

The chain links TRBV5-6 to TRBJ1-1; 9 positions agree with TRBD1. The CDR3 extends over 16 amino acids. Germline-derived CDR1 and CDR2 are SGHDT and YYEEEE. After removal of 7 bases from V and 0 bases from J, the junction contained 10 bases not matched to a gene. The CDR3 spells CASLKPGQGLNTEAFF. The CDR3, as DNA: TGTGCCAGCCTGAAACCGGGACAGGGTCTGAACACTGAAGCTTTCTTT.

J is TRBJ1-1 and V is TRBV2; TRBD1 matches at 8 bases. Looked up from germline, CDR1 is SNHLY and CDR2 is FYNNEI. The CDR3 spans 14 residues. V shed 6 bases and J 5 bases; nucleotides not matched to a gene: 8. The CDR3 here is CASSLDRGTTEAFF. For the CDR3, the DNA is TGTGCCAGCAGCTTAGACAGGGGTACTACTGAAGCTTTCTTT.